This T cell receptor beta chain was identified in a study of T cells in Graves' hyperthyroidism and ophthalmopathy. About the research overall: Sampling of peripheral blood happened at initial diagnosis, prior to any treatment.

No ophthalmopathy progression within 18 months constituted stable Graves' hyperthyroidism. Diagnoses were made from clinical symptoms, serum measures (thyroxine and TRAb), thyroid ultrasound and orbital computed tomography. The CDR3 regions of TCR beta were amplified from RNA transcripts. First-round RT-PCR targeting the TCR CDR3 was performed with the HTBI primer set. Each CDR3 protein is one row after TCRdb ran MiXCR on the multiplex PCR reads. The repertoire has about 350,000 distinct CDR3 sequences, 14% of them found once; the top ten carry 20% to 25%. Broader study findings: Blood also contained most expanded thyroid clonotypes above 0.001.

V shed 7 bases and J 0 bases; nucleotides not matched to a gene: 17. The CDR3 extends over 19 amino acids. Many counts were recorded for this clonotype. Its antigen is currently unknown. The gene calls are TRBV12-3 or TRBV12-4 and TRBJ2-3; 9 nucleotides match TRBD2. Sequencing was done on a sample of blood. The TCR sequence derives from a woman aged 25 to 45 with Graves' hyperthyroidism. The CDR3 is CASNPRALLAGDSTDTQYF. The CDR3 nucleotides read TGTGCCAGCAATCCTAGGGCCCTATTAGCGGGGGATAGCACAGATACGCAGTATTTT.